These 15 T cell receptor beta chains share one sample of origin, sequenced in a study of cytomegalovirus exposure and HLA in healthy donors. The PCR made use of 60 Vbeta and 13 Jbeta primers. Profiled with immunoSEQ multiplex PCR; TCRdb holds only in-frame clones, not every one. The sample has some 160,000 clones; 85% are singletons. Source material: PBMCs. The source is a man aged 30 to 39 in good health and CMV-seropositive.

To note about this clone: One junction end disagrees with the germline gene, perhaps due to a read error. This chain uses TRBV7-9 with TRBJ2-2, with D unresolved. Germline V gene sequence: CDR1 SEHNR, CDR2 FQNEAQ (reference sequence). The CDR3 totals 14 residues. CDR3 nucleotide sequence: TGTTCCAGCAGGCCTCGAGGGAACACCGGGGAGCTGTTTTTT. This codes for CSSRPRGNTGELFF.

The rearrangement uses TRBV7-9 and TRBJ2-7; D is ambiguous. Germline V lookup: CDR1 SEHNR, CDR2 FQNEAQ (reference sequence). This CDR3 comprises 14 residues. V was shortened by 1 base and J by 3 bases, with 10 bases between the two germline ends. CDR3 nucleotides: TGTGCCAGCAGCTTAGTAAGCAAGTTCTACGAGCAGTACTTC. Protein product: CASSLVSKFYEQYF.

The CDR3 DNA reads as TGCGCCAGCAGCCTCACCGGGACAGGGGGCGCAACTAATGAAAAACTGTTTTTT. Translated: CASSLTGTGGATNEKLFF. The chain carries TRBV4-3 and TRBJ1-4; 12 positions match TRBD1. The J segment lost 0 bases and the V segment lost 4 bases, leaving 6 bases of the junction unmatched. The CDR3 is 18 amino acids. Germline V lookup: CDR1 LGHNA, CDR2 YSLEER.

The chain couples TRBV13 to TRBJ2-2; the match to TRBD2 covers 9 bases. V trimming: 5 bases; J trimming: 5 bases; junction bases outside the gene matches: 9. CDR3 length equals 16 residues. Germline CDR1 PRHDT, CDR2 FYEKMQ (reference sequence). This CDR3 reads CASSPAGAGGTGELFF. The DNA of the CDR3 is TGTGCCAGCAGCCCCGCGGGAGCGGGAGGAACCGGGGAGCTGTTTTTT.

This chain's CDR3 is CASSGSGVPDTEAFF. The DNA of the CDR3 is TGTGCCAGCAGCGGGTCAGGGGTCCCTGATACTGAAGCTTTCTTT. This chain uses TRBV9 with TRBJ1-1; D might be TRBD1 (6 bases). This CDR3 is 15 amino acids long. Germline-derived CDR1 and CDR2 are SGDLS and YYNGEE. The V and J ends lost 3 bases and 5 bases respectively, with 17 bases between them.

The chain has TRBV7-9 and TRBJ2-1; 10 bases align to TRBD2. CDR3 length: 13 residues. Germline CDR1 reads SEHNR; CDR2 reads FQNEAQ (reference sequence). The junction had 6 bases not matched to a gene; V was cut back by 8 bases and J by 8 bases. CDR3 in amino acids: CASLLLAGDEQFF. The CDR3 nucleotides are TGTGCCAGCTTGCTTCTAGCGGGGGATGAGCAGTTCTTC.

This chain joins TRBV18 and TRBJ2-6, with TRBD1 matching 8 bases. J lost 0 bases, V lost 4 bases, and 2 bases had no gene match. This CDR3 region has 16 residues. Germline V gene lookup returns CDR1 KGHSH and CDR2 LQKENI. CDR3 nucleotide sequence: TGTGCCAGCTCACTGGACAGGGACTCTGGGGCCAACGTCCTGACTTTC. This gives the protein CASSLDRDSGANVLTF.

This chain connects TRBV6-6 to TRBJ2-2; weak D call: TRBD1 (5 bases). The CDR3 has 16 amino acids. Germline CDR1 MNHNY, CDR2 SVGAGI (reference sequence). Trimming removed 0 bases at V and 5 bases at J, with 13 bases between. CDR3 protein: CASSYSMAGNTGELFF. The CDR3 nucleotides are TGTGCCAGCAGTTACTCGATGGCAGGGAATACCGGGGAGCTGTTTTTT.

The chain carries TRBV6-5 and TRBJ2-1; 10 bases are shared with TRBD2. Germline values: CDR1 MNHEY, CDR2 SVGAGI. Losses at the gene ends were 4 bases for V and 4 bases for J; bases not matched to a gene: 4. The CDR3 runs to 15 residues. The CDR3 DNA follows: TGTGCCAGCAGTTCAGCGGGGGGGCCTTACAATGAGCAGTTCTTC. Translation: CASSSAGGPYNEQFF.

In nucleotides, the CDR3 is TGTGCCAGCAGCTTAGTGTCAGCGGGAGGAACAACAACCGGGGAGCTGTTTTTT. Its translation: CASSLVSAGGTTTGELFF. The rearrangement uses TRBV7-6 and TRBJ2-2; 9 nucleotides agree with TRBD2. This CDR3 has 18 amino acids. V shed 1 base and J 5 bases; nucleotides not matched to a gene: 11. Per the germline V gene, CDR1 is SGHVS and CDR2 is FNYEAQ. Looking up the rest from reference TRBV7-6 and TRBJ2-2 gives the full variable domain: GAGVSQSPRYKVTKRGQDVALRCDPISGHVSLYWYRQALGQGPEFLTYFNYEAQQDKSGLPNDRFSAERPEGSISTLTIQRTEQRDSAMYRCASSLVSAGGTTTGELFFGEGSRLTVL.

The gene calls are TRBV7-2 and TRBJ1-2, with D perhaps TRBD1 (5 bases). The CDR3 is 14 amino acids. Germline lookup yields CDR1 SGHTA and CDR2 FQGNSA. V shed 1 base and J shed 8 bases, with 14 bases lying between them. CDR3 DNA sequence: TGTGCCAGCAGCTTAGGCCAGGGCGAACGAGGCTACACCTTC. This sequence encodes CASSLGQGERGYTF.

The chain has TRBV19 and TRBJ2-2; D remains ambiguous. Germline CDR1 reads LNHDA; CDR2 reads SQIVND (reference sequence). Trimming took off 1 base at V and 8 bases at J, with 8 bases between the two ends. The CDR3 runs 13 residues. CDR3 amino acids: CASSIGATGELFF. CDR3 bases: TGTGCCAGTAGTATAGGAGCGACGGGGGAGCTGTTTTTT.

This clone was detected only once. This chain connects TRBV11-2 to TRBJ2-7; D may be TRBD1 (6 bases). V was cut by 3 bases and J by 0 bases, with 15 bases left in between. The germline V gene has CDR1 SGHAT and CDR2 FQNNGV. The CDR3 has 16 amino acids. CDR3 in amino acids: CASSFLAGTSSYEQYF. CDR3 nucleotides: TGTGCCAGCAGCTTCCTAGCAGGGACAAGCTCCTACGAGCAGTACTTC.

The chain employs TRBV19 and TRBJ2-1, with 10 nucleotides matching TRBD2. After removal of 8 bases from V and 6 bases from J, the junction contained 10 bases not matched to a gene. Germline-derived CDR1 and CDR2 are LNHDA and SQIVND (reference sequence). This CDR3 spans 15 amino acids. The CDR3 loop reads CASAIAGGSFNEQFF. The CDR3 DNA reads as TGTGCCAGTGCTATAGCGGGAGGTAGCTTCAATGAGCAGTTCTTC.

The rearrangement links TRBV27 to TRBJ2-1; TRBD2 might be the D (6 bases). Germline V gives CDR1 MNHEY, CDR2 SMNVEV (reference sequence). The CDR3 has 15 amino acids. V lost 3 bases to trimming and J lost 4 bases, with 13 bases between them. DNA for the CDR3: TGTGCCAGCAGTTTTTTTGGGGGGACGTACAATGAGCAGTTCTTC. It translates to CASSFFGGTYNEQFF.